Each of the 27 T cell receptor beta chains below was sequenced from the same sample in a study of siplizumab effects on memory and regulatory T cells. These receptors' targets are unknown. Mixed lymphocyte reaction cells were cocultured at 37°C for five to seven days. Profiling relied on immunoSEQ multiplex PCR, and the TCRdb table lists in-frame clones only, not all of them. Of about 9,600 clones listed, more than 35% were seen once; the top ten hold roughly a tenth. Sequencing was performed on CFSE-low (dividing) CD8+ T cells sorted from an allogeneic mixed lymphocyte reaction. These receptor sequences come from a human donor in good health; the cells came from an allogeneic mixed lymphocyte reaction.

This clone is medium-sized by share. Other DNA sequences in this specimen translate into the identical CDR3. V is TRBV4-3 and J is TRBJ2-1, with D possibly being TRBD1 (6 bases). Germline CDR1 and CDR2: LGHNA and YSLEER. Trimming removed 0 bases from V and 6 bases from J, with 9 bases in between. The CDR3 covers 14 residues. The CDR3 DNA reads as TGCGCCAGCAGCCAAGATTTAGGGGGCAATGAGCAGTTCTTC. Encoded protein: CASSQDLGGNEQFF.

The gene calls are TRBV6-1 and TRBJ1-6, with TRBD1 as a possible D gene (6 bases). The CDR3 runs 15 residues. V lost 4 bases and J 6 bases, leaving 13 bases between the germline ends. CDR1 and CDR2 from the germline V gene are MNHNS and SASEGT. The CDR3 loop is CASSGSTGLNSPLHF. In nucleotides, the CDR3 is TGTGCCAGCAGTGGATCGACAGGCCTTAATTCACCCCTCCACTTT.

The V and J genes are TRBV13 and TRBJ2-2; maybe TRBD1 (6 bases). Trimming cost V 5 bases and J 4 bases, with 14 bases left between them. Germline CDR1 is PRHDT and CDR2 is FYEKMQ (reference sequence). The CDR3 totals 15 residues. Here the CDR3 DNA reads TGTGCCAGCAGCGAAGAAGACAGGTCCACCGGGGAGCTGTTTTTT. Encoded protein: CASSEEDRSTGELFF.

This chain links TRBV5-6 with TRBJ2-7; possibly TRBD1 for D (6 bases). Germline lookup yields CDR1 SGHDT and CDR2 YYEEEE. V was clipped by 0 bases and J by 7 bases, with 11 bases between them. There are 13 residues in the CDR3. CDR3 amino acids: CASSLGGPWEQYF. The CDR3 DNA follows: TGTGCCAGCAGCTTGGGGGGGCCGTGGGAGCAGTACTTC.

V usage is TRBV27 and J usage is TRBJ1-1; D may be TRBD1 (5 bases). The CDR3 has 17 amino acids. Germline V gene lookup returns CDR1 MNHEY and CDR2 SMNVEV (reference sequence). Trimming left V 4 bases short and J 3 bases short, with 21 bases between. The CDR3 here is CASSWGRAPTVDTEAFF. CDR3 nucleotide sequence: TGTGCCAGCAGTTGGGGCCGGGCCCCGACGGTGGACACTGAAGCTTTCTTT.

This clone has more than one count but fewer than ten. The chain has TRBV27 and TRBJ2-1; 8 bases are shared with TRBD2. In germline, CDR1 is MNHEY, CDR2 SMNVEV (reference sequence). CDR3 size: 15 residues. Trimming took 2 bases from V and 5 from J; bases not matched to a gene: 5. CDR3 sequence reads: CASSLPGGADNEQFF. The CDR3 bases are TGTGCCAGCAGTTTACCCGGGGGGGCCGACAATGAGCAGTTCTTC.

V usage is TRBV7-9 and J usage is TRBJ2-7; D is ambiguous. The CDR3 is 11 amino acids. Germline V gene data show CDR1 as SEHNR and CDR2 as FQNEAQ (reference sequence). V was pared by 2 bases and J by 5 bases, with 4 bases between. The CDR3 DNA sequence: TGTGCCAGCAGCTTAAGCCACGAGCAGTACTTC. This translates into CASSLSHEQYF.

This chain connects TRBV23-1 to TRBJ1-2; D is ambiguous. TRBV23-1 is reported as an ORF; its role is uncertain. V dropped 0 bases and J dropped 8 bases, with 13 bases sitting between them. The CDR3 consists of 14 residues. CDR3 sequence reads: CASSQSKESRGYTF. The CDR3 DNA is TGCGCCAGCAGTCAATCCAAGGAGTCCAGGGGCTACACCTTC.

This clone has more than one count but fewer than ten. The chain carries TRBV28 and TRBJ1-1; D gene uncertain. Germline CDR1 is MDHEN and CDR2 is SYDVKM. The CDR3 has 14 amino acids. The V end lost 3 bases, the J end lost 1 base, and 9 bases lay between the germline ends. The CDR3 protein is CASSLTPENTEAFF. The CDR3 DNA reads as TGTGCCAGCAGTTTGACGCCGGAGAACACTGAAGCTTTCTTT.

In this sample, this clone turned up a few times. Written as DNA, the CDR3 is TGTGCCAGCAGCATAGGGGGAGGTAGCACAGATACGCAGTATTTT. As protein: CASSIGGGSTDTQYF. The genes are TRBV9 and TRBJ2-3; perhaps D is TRBD1 or TRBD2 (6 bases each). CDR1 is SGDLS, CDR2 YYNGEE, per germline. Trimming stripped 4 bases from V and 0 bases from J, with 12 bases between. CDR3 length: 15 residues.

The chain uses TRBV2 and TRBJ1-1; no clear D gene. V was cut by 8 bases and J by 7 bases, with 11 bases left in between. Germline V CDR1 and CDR2: SNHLY, FYNNEI. This CDR3 spans 11 amino acids. This chain's CDR3 is CASQGRIEAFF. The CDR3 DNA reads as TGTGCCAGCCAAGGACGGATTGAAGCTTTCTTT.

This clone is labeled as medium-sized. The chain links TRBV7-3 to TRBJ1-6, with D maybe TRBD1 (5 bases). The CDR3 spans 15 residues. Per germline, CDR1 SGHTA and CDR2 FQGTGA. V shed 1 base and J shed 7 bases, with 11 bases lying between them. CDR3 amino acids: CASSLILGVNSPLHF. In DNA, the CDR3 is TGTGCCAGCAGCTTAATCTTGGGGGTAAATTCACCCCTCCACTTT.

J is TRBJ2-7 and V is TRBV2; 13 bases map to TRBD2. V trimming: 9 bases; J trimming: 3 bases; junction bases outside the gene matches: 2. The CDR3 is made up of 13 amino acids. Germline lookup yields CDR1 SNHLY and CDR2 FYNNEI. CDR3 loop: CASGTSGIYEQYF. The CDR3 nucleotides are TGTGCCAGTGGGACTAGCGGGATCTACGAGCAGTACTTC.

This clone showed up many times. The chain couples TRBV12-5 to TRBJ2-2; D possibly corresponds to TRBD1 (5 bases). Germline loops: CDR1 LGHNT, CDR2 FRNRAP. CDR3 length: 16 amino acids. Deletions cut 1 base from V and 4 bases from J, with 13 bases between. CDR3: CASGLEIGASTGELFF. The DNA of the CDR3 is TGTGCTAGTGGTTTGGAGATTGGGGCCAGCACCGGGGAGCTGTTTTTT.

The chain has TRBV6-9 and TRBJ2-1, with D unclear. The CDR3 sequence is 14 residues long. V lost 3 bases, J lost 6 bases, and 12 bases lay in between. Germline V gene data show CDR1 as MNHGY and CDR2 as SVAAGI. The CDR3 DNA reads TGTGCCAGCAGTTACACACTCCCAAGCAATGAGCAGTTCTTC. The encoded protein is CASSYTLPSNEQFF.

The rearrangement uses TRBV5-1 and TRBJ2-1, with D possibly being TRBD2 (5 bases). V lost 2 bases, J lost 8 bases, and 17 bases lay in between. The germline V gene encodes CDR1 SGHRS and CDR2 YFSETQ. The CDR3 has 15 amino acids. CDR3: CASSFLPSSLDEQFF. CDR3 bases: TGCGCCAGCAGCTTTCTCCCTTCTAGCTTAGATGAGCAGTTCTTC.

The chain combines TRBV25-1 with TRBJ2-5, with 7 bases identical to TRBD1. From germline, CDR1 is MGHDK and CDR2 SYGVNS. J gave up 3 bases and V 3 bases, and 7 bases lay outside the gene matches. The CDR3 extends over 15 amino acids. CDR3 bases: TGTGCCAGCAGTGACTTAAGGGACAGCAAAGAGACCCAGTACTTC. Translation: CASSDLRDSKETQYF.

The table lists this clone with a few counts. The V call is TRBV13, the J call TRBJ1-1; 7 nucleotides align to TRBD1. CDR3 length: 14 amino acids. From germline, CDR1 is PRHDT and CDR2 FYEKMQ (reference sequence). Trimming cost V 5 bases and J 5 bases; bases outside gene matches: 8. CDR3 region: CASSPPNRGTEAFF. In DNA form, the CDR3 reads TGTGCCAGCAGCCCTCCAAACAGGGGTACTGAAGCTTTCTTT.

Here the CDR3 DNA reads TGTGCCAGCAGCGGGGGTGGGACTGGCTCCTACGAGCAGTACTTC. It encodes CASSGGGTGSYEQYF. The V call is TRBV2, the J call TRBJ2-7, with D possibly TRBD2 on 6 matching bases. CDR3 length equals 15 residues. V shed 6 bases and J shed 0 bases, with 15 bases lying between them. The germline gives CDR1 SNHLY, CDR2 FYNNEI.

V is TRBV28 and J is TRBJ2-1, with 16 bases aligning to TRBD2. Unmatched junction bases numbered 3, after V lost 5 bases and J lost 2 bases. CDR3 length: 17 residues. The germline CDR1 and CDR2 sequences are MDHEN and SYDVKM. CDR3 nucleotide sequence: TGTGCCAGCAGTATCGGGACTAGCGGGGGGGCCTACAATGAGCAGTTCTTC. Its translation: CASSIGTSGGAYNEQFF.

This chain connects TRBV11-3 to TRBJ2-7, with D uncertain. Trimming removed 4 bases from V and 7 bases from J, with 14 bases in between. In germline, CDR1 is SGHNT, CDR2 YENEEA. The CDR3 consists of 13 residues. CDR3 amino acids: CASSSRTWAEQYF. CDR3 DNA sequence: TGTGCCAGCAGCTCCCGAACCTGGGCGGAGCAGTACTTC.

This clone is classed as medium-sized. V is TRBV7-9 and J is TRBJ1-2; 7 nucleotides agree with TRBD1. Per the germline V gene, CDR1 is SEHNR and CDR2 is FQNEAQ (reference sequence). The CDR3 spans 13 residues. V trimming: 5 bases; J trimming: 5 bases; junction bases outside the gene matches: 5. DNA for the CDR3: TGTGCCAGCAGCCCAACAGGGGTTTATGGCTACACCTTC. This gives the protein CASSPTGVYGYTF.

This clone is labeled as medium-sized (0.01 to 0.1%). The V and J genes are TRBV9 and TRBJ1-1; D gene unclear. CDR3 length: 14 residues. V dropped 3 bases and J dropped 0 bases, with 9 bases sitting between them. The germline V gene encodes CDR1 SGDLS and CDR2 YYNGEE. The DNA for the CDR3 is TGTGCCAGCAGCGCCACTACTATGAACACTGAAGCTTTCTTT. The encoded protein is CASSATTMNTEAFF.

The chain uses TRBV19 and TRBJ1-6; perhaps TRBD1 as D (6 bases). The germline CDR1 and CDR2 sequences are LNHDA and SQIVND (reference sequence). The CDR3 consists of 15 residues. Trimming stripped 3 bases from V and 7 bases from J, with 13 bases between. In DNA form, the CDR3 reads TGTGCCAGTAGTATTTCGGGGGGCATGAATTCACCCCTCCACTTT. Residues: CASSISGGMNSPLHF.

The chain employs TRBV10-2 and TRBJ2-2, with D unresolved. The CDR3 consists of 15 residues. V was shortened by 4 bases and J by 1 base, with 10 bases between the two germline ends. Germline CDR1 WSHSY, CDR2 SAAADI. CDR3: CASSGGSQNTGELFF. Here the CDR3 DNA reads TGCGCCAGCAGTGGAGGCTCCCAGAACACCGGGGAGCTGTTTTTT.

This clone came up a few times. This sequence joins TRBV15 and TRBJ2-7; no definite D call. The CDR3 runs 18 residues. The V end was cut by 1 base, the J end by 4 bases, with 23 bases between. The germline CDR1 and CDR2 sequences are LNHNV and YYDKDF (reference sequence). The CDR3 is CATSRVESRGTTLYEQYF. In DNA, the CDR3 is TGTGCCACCAGCAGAGTTGAATCAAGAGGAACGACCTTGTACGAGCAGTACTTC.

The rearrangement uses TRBV28 and TRBJ1-6; a weak D match, TRBD1 (5 bases). Germline V CDR1 and CDR2: MDHEN, SYDVKM. V dropped 7 bases and J dropped 0 bases, with 10 bases sitting between them. The CDR3 totals 15 residues. This chain's CDR3 is CASTDGTSYNSPLHF. The DNA of the CDR3 is TGTGCCAGCACTGACGGGACCTCCTATAATTCACCCCTCCACTTT.